Listed here are 18 T cell receptor beta chains from one sample, sequenced in a study of blood T cells in healthy people across ages (dated by TCRdb to the mid-2010s). Libraries came from 5' RACE. The instrument was an Illumina HiSeq 2500. A second about 7 to 11 cycle PCR used a sample-barcoded 5' primer and a J-beta primer mix. The raw public reads went through TCRdb reprocessing: fastp at Q25, MiXCR clone calling, in-frame beta chains kept. Under each unique CDR3 protein, matching rows form one entry showing the most common genes and DNA. A total of 1.5 million to 2 million distinct CDR3 sequences appear in this sample, 28% of them only once. Jointly, the top ten make up about 8% of the sample. Sequencing was performed on blood. The source is a woman aged 25 to 39 in good health.

The V gene is TRBV2, the J gene TRBJ1-5; maybe TRBD1 (6 bases). CDR3 length equals 15 residues. Germline values: CDR1 SNHLY, CDR2 FYNNEI. V dropped 3 bases and J dropped 6 bases, with 15 bases sitting between them. CDR3 nucleotide sequence: TGTGCCAGCAGTGATCGCAGGGGTATGTCTCAGCCCCAGCATTTT. Translated, it gives CASSDRRGMSQPQHF.

The table lists this clonotype with a few counts. The gene calls are TRBV5-1 and TRBJ2-3; 9 positions agree with TRBD2. Germline V gene sequence: CDR1 SGHRS, CDR2 YFSETQ. This CDR3 has 17 amino acids. Here the CDR3 DNA reads TGCGGCTGCCACCCCCCCGGGACTAGCTCAGAGCGGGGTACGCAGTATTTT. Residues: CGCHPPGTSSERGTQYF.

This clonotype was detected a few times. This CDR3 is CSASPLAGVQETQYF. The CDR3 DNA is TGCAGTGCCAGCCCCCTAGCGGGGGTTCAAGAGACCCAGTACTTC. The chain recombines TRBV20-1 with TRBJ2-5; TRBD2 aligns across 10 bases. CDR1 and CDR2 from the germline V gene are DFQATT and SNEGSKA (reference sequence). V shed 6 bases and J 2 bases; nucleotides not matched to a gene: 9. The CDR3 sequence is 15 residues long.

This clonotype was counted between two and nine times. The chain employs TRBV15 and TRBJ1-1; TRBD1 might be the D (5 bases). V lost 5 bases to trimming and J lost 7 bases, with 17 bases between them. Germline lookup yields CDR1 LNHNV and CDR2 YYDKDF (reference sequence). CDR3 size: 14 residues. In nucleotides, the CDR3 is TGTGCCACCAGCGGGGGTGGTATACTGTATGAAGCTTTCTTT. Amino acids: CATSGGGILYEAFF.

As concerns this clonotype: A much larger clone lies a single base off, so this may be a read error. The V and J genes are TRBV7-3 and TRBJ2-3; 12 bases are shared with TRBD2. V shed 1 base, J shed 6 bases, and the junction held 5 bases outside the gene matches. Germline CDR1 SGHTA, CDR2 FQGTGA. The CDR3 extends over 16 amino acids. The CDR3 region is CASSLSGGLAGDTQYF. As DNA, the CDR3 is TGTGCCAGCAGCTTAAGTGGGGGACTAGCGGGTGATACGCAGTATTTT.

This rearrangement joins TRBV6-6 to TRBJ1-5; tentatively, D is TRBD1 (6 bases). Judging by the DNA end, TRBJ2-3 fits better; the J call may be wrong. This CDR3 is 11 amino acids long. The germline V gene has CDR1 MNHNY and CDR2 SVGAGI (reference sequence). The CDR3 sequence is CASGGNQPQYF. The DNA of the CDR3 is TGTGCCTCTGGGGGCAATCAGCCCCAGTATTTT.

CDR3 residues: CASSPSGWTEAFF. The CDR3 DNA follows: TGTGCCAGCAGCCCATCAGGGTGGACTGAAGCTTTCTTT. This chain joins TRBV11-2 and TRBJ1-1; perhaps TRBD1 as D (5 bases). Germline values: CDR1 SGHAT, CDR2 FQNNGV. The V end lost 5 bases, the J end lost 5 bases, and 12 bases lay between the germline ends. The CDR3 spans 13 residues. Together with reference TRBV11-2 and TRBJ1-1, the CDR3 gives the full variable domain: EAGVAQSPRYKIIEKRQSVAFWCNPISGHATLYWYQQILGQGPKLLIQFQNNGVVDDSQLPKDRFSAERLKGVDSTLKIQPAKLEDSAVYLCASSPSGWTEAFFGQGTRLTVV.

The genes are TRBV25-1 and TRBJ2-1, with D maybe TRBD2 (5 bases). This CDR3 spans 11 amino acids. The germline CDR1 and CDR2 sequences are MGHDK and SYGVNS. V dropped 8 bases and J dropped 9 bases, with 11 bases sitting between them. The CDR3, as DNA: TGTGCCAGCGGAGCGGTACTTGAGCAGTTCTTC. It is translated as CASGAVLEQFF. Full variable domain (outside the CDR3, taken from reference TRBV25-1 and TRBJ2-1): EADIYQTPRYLVIGTGKKITLECSQTMGHDKMYWYQQDPGMELHLIHYSYGVNSTEKGDLSSESTVSRIRTEHFPLTLESARPSHTSQYLCASGAVLEQFFGPGTRLTVL.

Notes on this clonotype: A much larger clonotype is one base distant, so this may be a read error. The rearrangement links TRBV7-9 to TRBJ1-1, with unresolved D. The CDR3 contains 11 residues. The germline gives CDR1 SEHNR, CDR2 FQNEAQ (reference sequence). The CDR3 spells CTSSLLTEAFF. The CDR3, as DNA: TGTACCAGCAGCTTATTGACTGAAGCTTTCTTT. Full variable domain (remainder filled in from reference TRBV7-9 and TRBJ1-1): DTGVSQNPRHKITKRGQNVTFRCDPISEHNRLYWYRQTLGQGPEFLTYFQNEAQLEKSRLLSDRFSAERPKGSFSTLEIQRTEQGDSAMYLCTSSLLTEAFFGQGTRLTVV.

The rearrangement links TRBV3-1 to TRBJ2-7; 10 bases align to TRBD1. Germline CDR1 reads LGHDT; CDR2 reads YNNKEL (reference sequence). There are 15 residues in the CDR3. J was trimmed by 5 bases and V by 5 bases; bases with no gene match: 9. The CDR3 DNA sequence: TGTGCCAGCAGCGCCGGTGACAGGGGGCTTGACGAGCAGTACTTC. Its protein is CASSAGDRGLDEQYF.

This clonotype was seen many times. The V gene is TRBV7-9, the J gene TRBJ2-1, with D possibly TRBD1 on 5 matching bases. CDR1 is SEHNR and CDR2 is FQNEAQ in the germline V gene (reference sequence). Trimming removed 1 base at V and 5 bases at J, with 12 bases between. The CDR3 has 15 amino acids. In nucleotides, the CDR3 is TGTGCCAGCAGCTTAGTGGCGACAGAAAACAATGAGCAGTTCTTC. Protein: CASSLVATENNEQFF.

This clonotype occurred many times. The gene calls are TRBV7-3 and TRBJ1-6; D call uncertain. Germline V gene sequence: CDR1 SGHTA, CDR2 FQGTGA. V lost 5 bases and J lost 6, with 8 bases in between. The CDR3 covers 13 residues. The CDR3, as DNA: TGTGCCAGCAGCCAAGGACCTAATTCACCCCTCCACTTT. This gives the protein CASSQGPNSPLHF.

The chain carries TRBV10-3 and TRBJ1-2; no reliable D call. The germline CDR1 and CDR2 sequences are ENHRY and SYGVKD. V gave up 6 bases and J gave up 7 bases, with 18 bases separating them. The CDR3 has 14 amino acids. CDR3 sequence: CAIRVEPLIGGYTF. The CDR3 DNA reads as TGTGCCATCAGGGTGGAGCCATTGATAGGTGGCTACACCTTC.

As regards this clonotype: A much larger clone differs by one base, so this may be a read error. The conserved final phenylalanine or tryptophan is absent from the CDR3, which likely points to a read error. CDR3 bases: TGTGCCAGCAGCTCGTCCGGGACTCCCTACGAGCAGTACTTA. This codes for CASSSSGTPYEQYL. V gene TRBV7-2 combines with J gene TRBJ2-7; TRBD2 is a possible D gene (6 bases). The V end was cut by 4 bases, the J end by 2 bases, with 12 bases between. The germline V gene encodes CDR1 SGHTA and CDR2 FQGNSA. The CDR3 contains 14 residues.

J is TRBJ2-5 and V is TRBV5-1; the D is unclear. CDR1 is SGHRS and CDR2 is YFSETQ in the germline V gene. Trimming removed 2 bases at V and 2 bases at J, with 10 bases between. This CDR3 has 14 amino acids. The CDR3 here is CASSFDLGQETQYF. DNA for the CDR3: TGCGCCAGCAGCTTCGATTTAGGACAAGAGACCCAGTACTTC.

This clonotype came up a few times. This chain links TRBV29-1 with TRBJ1-4, with D maybe TRBD1 (6 bases). The germline gives CDR1 SQVTM, CDR2 ANQGSEA. V was pared by 4 bases and J by 7 bases, with 13 bases between. This CDR3 has 13 amino acids. The CDR3 nucleotides are TGCAGCGTTGTGGAGACAGGTCGTGAAAAACTGTTTTTT. Its translation: CSVVETGREKLFF.

The table lists this clonotype with many counts. The rearrangement joins TRBV20-1 to TRBJ2-1; TRBD2 matches at 11 bases. The CDR3 runs 15 residues. Trimming took 5 bases from V and 8 from J; bases not matched to a gene: 11. Germline V gene sequence: CDR1 DFQATT, CDR2 SNEGSKA (reference sequence). The DNA of the CDR3 is TGCAGTGCTCCAAATAGCGGGAGGGCCATCTATGAGCAGTTCTTC. This codes for CSAPNSGRAIYEQFF.

CDR3 loop: CASSMAGFNYEQYF. CDR3 bases: TGTGCCAGTAGTATGGCAGGGTTTAACTACGAGCAGTACTTC. The rearrangement joins TRBV19 to TRBJ2-7, with D perhaps TRBD1 (5 bases). V dropped 3 bases and J dropped 3 bases, with 12 bases sitting between them. CDR1 LNHDA and CDR2 SQIVND come from the germline V gene (reference sequence). The CDR3 runs 14 residues.